The T cell receptor (beta chain) under discussion was sequenced for a study of OX40 agonist ivuxolimab in advanced cancers. Study overall: With ivuxolimab, an agonistic anti-OX40 (CD134) antibody, patients were treated. Findings and limits, study-wide: Partial responders dosed at 0.1-3.0 mg/kg displayed clonal expansion ranking among the lowest.

Anyone with autoimmune disease history or systemic immunosuppression was excluded. The CDR3 covers 16 residues. The V end was cut by 0 bases, the J end by 5 bases, with 16 bases between. In germline, CDR1 is MNHEY, CDR2 SMNVEV (reference sequence). Note on this clone: Its specificity is not known.

This table comes from immunoSEQ multiplex PCR, and its TCRdb copy is limited to in-frame clones, with some not included. The table records over 70,000 clones, about 92% of them present only once. Sequences were derived from CD4+ or CD8+ T cells sorted from blood, sampled in a trial of the OX40 agonist ivuxolimab. The chain links TRBV27 to TRBJ1-1; tentatively, D is TRBD1 (5 bases). The receptor was isolated from an adult with an advanced solid tumor such as melanoma, head and neck, liver or kidney cancer. CDR3 in amino acids: CASSLSGEGFGTEAFF. The CDR3 DNA reads TGTGCCAGCAGTTTATCGGGGGAGGGGTTCGGAACTGAAGCTTTCTTT.